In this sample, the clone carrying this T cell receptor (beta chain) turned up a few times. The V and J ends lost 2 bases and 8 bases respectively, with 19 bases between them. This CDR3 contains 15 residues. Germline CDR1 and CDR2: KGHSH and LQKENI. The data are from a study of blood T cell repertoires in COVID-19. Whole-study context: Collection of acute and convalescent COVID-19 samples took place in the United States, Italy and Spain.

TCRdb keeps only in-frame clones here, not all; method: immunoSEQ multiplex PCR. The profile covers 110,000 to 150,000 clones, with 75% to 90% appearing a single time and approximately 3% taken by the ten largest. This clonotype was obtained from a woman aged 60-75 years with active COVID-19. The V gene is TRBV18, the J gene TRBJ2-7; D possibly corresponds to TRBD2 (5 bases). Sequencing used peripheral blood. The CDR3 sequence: CASSPAAMTTGQQYF. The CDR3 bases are TGTGCCAGCTCACCAGCAGCGATGACTACGGGCCAGCAGTACTTC.